These 25 T cell receptor beta chains were all obtained from the same sample, sequenced in a study of blood T cell repertoires in COVID-19. TCRdb's copy holds only in-frame clones and misses some; the assay was immunoSEQ multiplex PCR. The table lists tens of thousands of clones, around 77% of them singletons. Sequencing was carried out using peripheral blood. Every receptor here comes from a man between 65 and 85 years old with COVID-19, enrolled during active disease.

V is TRBV14 and J is TRBJ2-1; 13 bases are shared with TRBD2. The CDR3 is made up of 14 amino acids. J was trimmed by 9 bases and V by 5 bases; bases with no gene match: 4. CDR1 is SGHDN and CDR2 is FVKESK in the germline V gene. The CDR3 nucleotides read TGTGCCAGCAGCTGGACTAGCGGGAGCTTTGAGCAGTTCTTC. It encodes CASSWTSGSFEQFF.

This chain's CDR3 is CASSLIYNEQFF. For the CDR3, the DNA is TGTGCCAGCAGTTTAATATACAATGAGCAGTTCTTC. The J gene is TRBJ2-1, the V gene TRBV28; no definite D call. Germline V gene sequence: CDR1 MDHEN, CDR2 SYDVKM. There are 12 residues in the CDR3. Trimming left V 2 bases short and J 4 bases short, with 3 bases between.

The rearrangement uses TRBV3-1 (or the pseudogene TRBV3-2) and TRBJ2-1; the D gene is possibly TRBD1 (5 bases). Germline CDR1 is LGHDT and CDR2 is YNNKEL (reference sequence). The CDR3 covers 14 residues. The germline V and J ends were trimmed by 4 bases and 3 bases, with 10 bases remaining between them. The CDR3 nucleotides are TGTGCCAGCAGCCTCCCAGGGATCTACAATGAGCAGTTCTTC. It encodes CASSLPGIYNEQFF.

The chain couples TRBV6-6 to TRBJ1-6; a weak D match, TRBD1 (6 bases). Germline V gives CDR1 MNHNY, CDR2 SVGAGI (reference sequence). V gave up 5 bases and J gave up 5 bases, with 16 bases separating them. The CDR3 covers 16 residues. The CDR3 here is CASSTSTGINNSPLHF. CDR3 in DNA: TGTGCCAGCAGTACCTCCACAGGGATCAATAATTCACCCCTCCACTTT.

The chain recombines TRBV5-1 with TRBJ2-5; tentatively, D is TRBD2 (5 bases). V shed 1 base and J shed 2 bases, with 9 bases lying between them. Per germline, CDR1 SGHRS and CDR2 YFSETQ. The CDR3 is 14 amino acids. The CDR3 loop reads CASSLWGAQETQYF. The CDR3 nucleotides read TGCGCCAGCAGCTTGTGGGGAGCACAAGAGACCCAGTACTTC.

The chain couples TRBV4-1 to TRBJ1-2; no clear D gene. Trimming shortened V by 2 bases and J by 4 bases, and 17 bases separated the two germline ends. This CDR3 contains 16 residues. Per germline, CDR1 MGHRA and CDR2 YSYEKL. In DNA, the CDR3 is TGCGCCAGCAGCCAACAACACACCCCGCTGGTCTATGGCTACACCTTC. Amino acid sequence: CASSQQHTPLVYGYTF.

For the CDR3, the DNA is TGCAGTGCAAATAGCGGGAATGAGCAGTTCTTC. Residues: CSANSGNEQFF. The J gene is TRBJ2-1, the V gene TRBV20-1, with 7 bases matching TRBD2. Germline V gene sequence: CDR1 DFQATT, CDR2 SNEGSKA (reference sequence). The ends lost 6 bases at V and 7 bases at J; junction bases unmatched: 3. The CDR3 runs to 11 residues.

The rearrangement links TRBV28 to TRBJ2-3; 11 nucleotides line up with TRBD2. CDR1 is MDHEN and CDR2 is SYDVKM in the germline V gene. The CDR3 has 18 residues. Losses at the gene ends were 6 bases for V and 2 bases for J; bases not matched to a gene: 13. The CDR3 coding sequence is TGTGCCAGCAGCGCACACCCCGGGACTAGCGGATCCACAGATACGCAGTATTTT. It yields the protein CASSAHPGTSGSTDTQYF.

This rearrangement joins TRBV6-5 to TRBJ2-2; no clear D gene. Trimming took off 8 bases at V and 1 base at J, with 8 bases between the two ends. CDR1 MNHEY and CDR2 SVGAGI come from the germline V gene. CDR3 length: 13 amino acids. CDR3 loop: CASRGLNTGELFF. Written as DNA, the CDR3 is TGTGCCAGCCGAGGCCTGAACACCGGGGAGCTGTTTTTT.

The chain recombines TRBV18 with TRBJ2-1; D is possibly TRBD2 (6 bases). This CDR3 is built from 13 residues. CDR1 and CDR2 (germline): KGHSH, LQKENI. Trimming left V 0 bases short and J 14 bases short, with 14 bases between. The CDR3 DNA sequence: TGTGCCAGCTCACCACCGGTAACGGGGGAGGAGTTCTTC. Residues: CASSPPVTGEEFF.

The CDR3 sequence: CASSSRSTSGNTIYF. The CDR3 bases are TGTGCCAGCAGCTCCCGGAGCACCTCTGGAAACACCATATATTTT. The chain combines TRBV3-1 (or the pseudogene TRBV3-2) with TRBJ1-3; D remains unclear. With 5 bases removed from V and 0 bases from J, the gap between germline ends came to 11 bases. Germline lookup yields CDR1 LGHDT and CDR2 YNNKEL (reference sequence). The CDR3 is 15 amino acids.

This clone was detected a few times. The chain links TRBV19 to TRBJ2-4, with 10 bases identical to TRBD1. The trim removed 7 bases at V and 0 bases at J, leaving 12 bases unmatched. Germline CDR1 reads LNHDA; CDR2 reads SQIVND (reference sequence). CDR3 size: 18 residues. CDR3 nucleotides: TGTGCCAGTAACACCGGGACAGGGGCTCTCCTAGCCAAAAACATTCAGTACTTC. Its translation is CASNTGTGALLAKNIQYF.

This clone was observed a few times. CDR3: CASSERESLGEQFF. CDR3 DNA: TGTGCCAGCAGTGAGCGGGAGTCTCTTGGTGAGCAGTTCTTC. The chain employs TRBV6-1 and TRBJ2-1; 7 bases match TRBD2. V lost 3 bases, J lost 9 bases, and 8 bases stayed unmatched. The CDR3 contains 14 residues. Per the germline V gene, CDR1 is MNHNS and CDR2 is SASEGT.

The rearrangement joins TRBV9 to TRBJ1-5, with TRBD1 identical over 7 bases. V trimming: 0 bases; J trimming: 3 bases; junction bases outside the gene matches: 3. In germline, CDR1 is SGDLS, CDR2 YYNGEE. The CDR3 length is 15 residues. The CDR3 nucleotides are TGTGCCAGCAGCGTAGGGGGACAGCCCAATCAGCCCCAGCATTTT. It yields the protein CASSVGGQPNQPQHF.

The CDR3, as DNA: TGTGCCACCAGCAGAGATGGGCGTACCCTGGCCTACGAGCAGTACTTC. This sequence encodes CATSRDGRTLAYEQYF. This chain connects TRBV15 to TRBJ2-7; no clear D. Trimming removed 0 bases from V and 2 bases from J, with 14 bases in between. Per the germline V gene, CDR1 is LNHNV and CDR2 is YYDKDF (reference sequence). The CDR3 is made up of 16 amino acids.

The chain employs TRBV11-2 and TRBJ2-1, with 8 nucleotides matching TRBD2. The CDR3 totals 15 residues. Germline CDR1 reads SGHAT; CDR2 reads FQNNGV. The V gene end was trimmed by 9 bases and the J gene end by 7 bases; junction bases not matched to a gene: 14. The CDR3: CASSRASGSWNEQFF. The CDR3 DNA sequence: TGTGCCAGTTCCCGCGCCAGCGGGAGTTGGAATGAGCAGTTCTTC.

The V call is TRBV27, the J call TRBJ1-2; 7 positions agree with TRBD1. Germline assignment: CDR1 MNHEY and CDR2 SMNVEV (reference sequence). CDR3 length equals 17 residues. V trimming: 4 bases; J trimming: 0 bases; junction bases outside the gene matches: 11. The CDR3 loop is CASSSHRGFRANYGYTF. The CDR3 nucleotides read TGTGCCAGCAGTTCTCACAGGGGATTTAGAGCTAACTATGGCTACACCTTC.

There are a few counts of this clone. The chain joins TRBV7-2 to TRBJ1-3, with D tentatively TRBD1 (5 bases). V gave up 4 bases and J gave up 3 bases, with 10 bases separating them. The germline gives CDR1 SGHTA, CDR2 FQGNSA. This CDR3 has 14 amino acids. In DNA form, the CDR3 reads TGTGCCAGCAGCTACCAGGGTGATGGAAACACCATATATTTT. This translates into CASSYQGDGNTIYF. The variable domain in full, with the rest retrieved from reference TRBV7-2 and TRBJ1-3, is GAGVSQSPSNKVTEKGKDVELRCDPISGHTALYWYRQSLGQGLEFLIYFQGNSAPDKSGLPSDRFSAERTGGSVSTLTIQRTQQEDSAVYLCASSYQGDGNTIYFGEGSWLTVV.

This sequence joins TRBV7-3 and TRBJ2-7; no definite D call. Trimming left V 4 bases short and J 2 bases short, with 3 bases between. Germline assignment: CDR1 SGHTA and CDR2 FQGTGA. The CDR3 has 11 amino acids. The CDR3 DNA reads TGTGCCAGCAGCTCCGCCTACGAGCAGTACTTC. The encoded protein is CASSSAYEQYF.

V gene TRBV2 combines with J gene TRBJ2-1, with TRBD1 matching 7 bases. Germline V CDR1 and CDR2: SNHLY, FYNNEI. V shed 4 bases and J 9 bases; nucleotides not matched to a gene: 6. CDR3 size: 13 residues. As DNA, the CDR3 is TGTGCCAGCAGTGGAAACAGGGGTGGTGAGCAGTTCTTC. Translation gives CASSGNRGGEQFF.

The rearrangement uses TRBV3-1 (or the pseudogene TRBV3-2) and TRBJ2-1, with 9 bases that match TRBD2. The CDR3 is 19 amino acids. Unmatched junction bases numbered 13, after V lost 4 bases and J lost 0 bases. Germline loops: CDR1 LGHDT, CDR2 YNNKEL (reference sequence). The CDR3 bases are TGTGCCAGCAGCCTCACACATCTTAGCGGGAGTAGCTCCTACAATGAGCAGTTCTTC. It translates to CASSLTHLSGSSSYNEQFF.

The rearrangement uses TRBV6-5 and TRBJ2-1; D is perhaps TRBD2 (6 bases). V lost 7 bases, J lost 5 bases, and 12 bases lay in between. This CDR3 region has 13 residues. Germline CDR1 MNHEY, CDR2 SVGAGI. The CDR3 DNA follows: TGTGCCAGCACAGGGACTTACAACAATGAGCAGTTCTTC. It specifies CASTGTYNNEQFF.

The chain combines TRBV3-1 (or the pseudogene TRBV3-2) with TRBJ1-1; 7 bases are a match to TRBD1. CDR3 size: 13 residues. CDR1 is LGHDT, CDR2 YNNKEL, per germline (reference sequence). Trimming removed 4 bases from V and 9 bases from J; junction bases left unmatched: 8. CDR3 nucleotide sequence: TGTGCCAGCAGCCCTCCACAGGGGCGTCAAGCTTTCTTT. Residues: CASSPPQGRQAFF.

The chain has TRBV5-1 and TRBJ1-4; TRBD1 agrees at 10 bases. Germline-derived CDR1 and CDR2 are SGHRS and YFSETQ. J gave up 10 bases and V 4 bases, and 10 bases lay outside the gene matches. The CDR3 loop spans 15 amino acids. CDR3 in DNA: TGCGCCAGCAGCCGTCGGACAGGGGGAGGTGGAAAACTGTTTTTT. Amino acid sequence: CASSRRTGGGGKLFF.

The sample holds many counts of this clone. The chain carries TRBV14 and TRBJ2-7, with 8 positions matching TRBD1. Germline trimming cut 2 bases from V and 7 bases from J; bases unmatched to any gene: 4. CDR1 is SGHDN and CDR2 is FVKESK in the germline V gene. There are 13 residues in the CDR3. The CDR3 DNA follows: TGTGCCAGCAGCCAATGGACAGGGAGGGAGCAGTACTTC. Translating gives CASSQWTGREQYF.